Here is one T cell receptor (beta chain) with its context. Its cognate antigen is unknown. One junction end does not reproduce the germline sequence, and a read error may be involved. The data originate from a study of CD8+CD57+ T cells in acquired aplastic anemia. Whole-study context: Sorted CD4+ and CD8+ cells gave a mean 3.2 ug DNA, range roughly 0.18 to 30 ug. In CD4+ cells, healthy donors produced an average of approximately 10 million reads. Findings and caveats of the study: Patients and controls turned out to have twenty-nine CD8+ CDR3 sequences in common. Patients versus controls showed no significant CD8+ Simpson's diversity difference.

Genomic DNA, the template, was used for profiling of the TCR beta VDJ and CDR3. TCRdb analysed the reads with MiXCR anew, one entry per CDR3 protein. The sample shows 200,000 to 250,000 distinct CDR3 sequences, approximately 60% of them seen only once. The clonotype was recovered from a human donor in good health. The specimen sequenced was sorted CD4+, CD8+, or CD8+CD57+ T cells (not recorded which) from PBMCs.

The CDR3 region is CASSLATGSGETQYF. In DNA form, the CDR3 reads TGTGCTAGCAGCTTGGCGACAGGGTCGGGAGAGACCCAGTACTTC. The chain has TRBV7-7 and TRBJ2-5, with 7 bases matching TRBD1. The CDR3 loop spans 15 amino acids. Germline CDR1 reads SSHAT; CDR2 reads FNYEAQ (reference sequence).